These 16 T cell receptor beta chains originate from one sample sequenced in a study of human T cells and chemical hapten exposure. The time point here: pre-sensitization, week 0. Treatment meaning: therapeutic diphenylcyclopropenone sensitization with weekly scalp DPC. One entry per CDR3 protein, called by TCRdb with MiXCR from the RACE reads. The sample carries under 300,000 distinct CDR3 sequences, 7% to 10% recorded once. Here the sequenced sample was whole blood, taken in connection with sensitization to the hapten diphenylcyclopropenone (DPC). The receptor source for this set is a woman aged 40 to 50 with alopecia areata. Some clones in this sample may be carry-over from other donors' samples.

This clonotype occurred a few times. The V and J genes are TRBV7-8 and TRBJ2-2, with 10 bases aligning to TRBD2. V lost 2 bases and J lost 0; bases outside the gene matches: 12. CDR1 and CDR2 from the germline V gene are SGHVS and FQNEAQ. The CDR3 loop spans 20 amino acids. In nucleotides, the CDR3 is TGTGCCAGCAGCTTAAGGGTCCAGAATAGCGGGAGGACGAACACCGGGGAGCTGTTTTTT. Encoded protein: CASSLRVQNSGRTNTGELFF.

This clonotype occurred a few times. V and J are TRBV7-2 and TRBJ2-7, with 8 bases identical to TRBD1. J lost 0 bases, V lost 1 base, and 5 bases had no gene match. The CDR3 is 16 residues long. Germline V gene sequence: CDR1 SGHTA, CDR2 FQGNSA. CDR3 sequence reads: CASSLVIGTGSYEQYF. CDR3 in DNA: TGTGCCAGCAGCTTAGTGATAGGGACAGGCTCCTACGAGCAGTACTTC.

The chain joins TRBV4-3 to TRBJ2-1; the match to TRBD1 covers 8 bases. The CDR3 runs to 13 residues. From germline, CDR1 is LGHNA and CDR2 YSLEER. V shed 4 bases and J 13 bases; nucleotides not matched to a gene: 9. CDR3 region: CASSPDRGRSQFF. For the CDR3, the DNA is TGCGCCAGCAGCCCAGACAGGGGTCGGTCACAGTTCTTC.

Ten or more counts support this clonotype. CDR3 loop: CSVEVQENTEAFF. CDR3 sequence (DNA): TGCAGCGTTGAGGTCCAGGAGAACACTGAAGCTTTCTTT. The chain links TRBV29-1 to TRBJ1-1, with D hard to call. The length of the CDR3 is 13 residues. Trimming pared 3 bases from V and 1 base from J, leaving 9 bases between. The germline CDR1 and CDR2 sequences are SQVTM and ANQGSEA.

The rearrangement joins TRBV4-2 to TRBJ2-1, with D possibly matching TRBD1 (5 bases). Trimming stripped 1 base from V and 6 bases from J, with 13 bases between. Germline CDR1 and CDR2: LGHNA and YNFKEQ. The CDR3 spans 15 residues. CDR3: CASSQAPGLGNEQFF. As DNA, the CDR3 is TGTGCCAGCAGCCAAGCCCCAGGGTTGGGCAATGAGCAGTTCTTC.

In this sample, this clonotype turned up a few times. The chain has TRBV7-6 and TRBJ2-3, with D possibly being TRBD1 or TRBD2 (5 bases each). Trimming shortened V by 4 bases and J by 4 bases, and 15 bases separated the two germline ends. The germline gives CDR1 SGHVS, CDR2 FNYEAQ. The CDR3 runs to 15 residues. The CDR3 nucleotides are TGTGCCAGCAGCTCCGGGACGGATACCTCAGATACGCAGTATTTT. Its protein product is CASSSGTDTSDTQYF.

The chain recombines TRBV7-9 with TRBJ1-1; TRBD1 agrees at 10 bases. Germline lookup yields CDR1 SEHNR and CDR2 FQNEAQ (reference sequence). This CDR3 region has 14 residues. Unmatched junction bases numbered 1, after V lost 3 bases and J lost 3 bases. The CDR3 sequence: CASSFGQGDTEAFF. The CDR3, as DNA: TGTGCCAGCAGCTTTGGACAGGGGGACACTGAAGCTTTCTTT.

The chain carries TRBV9 and TRBJ2-3; perhaps TRBD2 as D (6 bases). The CDR3 covers 14 residues. Germline CDR1 is SGDLS and CDR2 is YYNGEE. V was pared by 3 bases and J by 1 base, with 9 bases between. CDR3 nucleotide sequence: TGTGCCAGCAGCGGGCGGGACCGCACAGATACGCAGTATTTT. This gives the protein CASSGRDRTDTQYF.

This clonotype appeared many times. The V and J genes are TRBV12-3 or TRBV12-4 and TRBJ2-7; D might be TRBD2 (5 bases). V shed 0 bases and J shed 2 bases, with 11 bases lying between them. The CDR3 runs 15 residues. This chain's CDR3 is CASSLAGPGTYEQYF. CDR3 sequence (DNA): TGTGCCAGCAGTTTAGCTGGGCCCGGGACCTACGAGCAGTACTTC.

Only a few counts were recorded for this clonotype. The chain is built from TRBV5-1 and TRBJ2-1; perhaps TRBD2 as D (5 bases). Per germline, CDR1 SGHRS and CDR2 YFSETQ. The CDR3 sequence is 15 residues long. V dropped 7 bases and J dropped 0 bases, with 14 bases sitting between them. CDR3 bases: TGCGCCAGCGCTTTAGCGCCGAGCTCCTACAATGAGCAGTTCTTC. It specifies CASALAPSSYNEQFF.

V and J are TRBV12-3 or TRBV12-4 and TRBJ1-5, with TRBD1 as a possible D gene (6 bases). The CDR3 extends over 14 amino acids. The V gene lost 6 bases and the J gene lost 8 bases, with 17 bases spanning the gap. CDR3 amino acids: CASSPSDRREPQHF. The CDR3 DNA reads as TGTGCCAGCAGCCCATCGGACAGACGGGAGCCCCAGCATTTT.

This clonotype was counted ten times or more. The chain is built from TRBV28 and TRBJ2-5, with TRBD2 identical over 8 bases. CDR1 and CDR2 (germline): MDHEN, SYDVKM. J lost 2 bases, V lost 10 bases, and 9 bases had no gene match. The CDR3 has 14 residues. The CDR3 protein is CAIRPAGGQETQYF. In DNA form, the CDR3 reads TGTGCCATCCGCCCGGCGGGGGGTCAAGAGACCCAGTACTTC.

This clonotype was picked up a small number of times. The chain couples TRBV5-1 to TRBJ2-7, with TRBD1 identical over 11 bases. Germline lookup yields CDR1 SGHRS and CDR2 YFSETQ. The CDR3 consists of 15 residues. The J segment lost 6 bases and the V segment lost 4 bases, leaving 9 bases of the junction unmatched. As DNA, the CDR3 is TGCGCCAGCAGCCCCGGGACAGGGGGTATCGGCGAGCAGTACTTC. It is translated as CASSPGTGGIGEQYF.

This chain connects TRBV24-1 to TRBJ2-3; 10 bases are shared with TRBD2. The CDR3 is 13 amino acids. V shed 0 bases and J 11 bases; nucleotides not matched to a gene: 1. Germline CDR1 KGHDR, CDR2 SFDVKD. The DNA of the CDR3 is TGTGCCACCAGTGATTTGACTAGCGGGAAGCAGTATTTT. Residues: CATSDLTSGKQYF.

This clonotype occurred a few times. The V gene is TRBV7-2, the J gene TRBJ1-2; 8 nucleotides line up with TRBD1. Germline lookup yields CDR1 SGHTA and CDR2 FQGNSA. The CDR3 is 15 residues long. V lost 2 bases and J lost 2; bases outside the gene matches: 4. The CDR3 sequence is CASSLSGTGNYGYTF. The DNA of the CDR3 is TGTGCCAGCAGCTTATCCGGGACAGGCAACTATGGCTACACCTTC.

This clonotype was observed a handful of times. The CDR3 protein is CATSRGALGREAFF. The CDR3, as DNA: TGTGCCACCAGCAGAGGGGCCCTGGGCAGGGAAGCTTTCTTT. The chain is built from TRBV15 and TRBJ1-1; D gene unclear. Germline V gene sequence: CDR1 LNHNV, CDR2 YYDKDF (reference sequence). V lost 1 base and J lost 8, with 14 bases in between. The length of the CDR3 is 14 residues.